This passage covers 25 T cell receptor beta chains from one sample sequenced in a study of cytomegalovirus exposure and HLA in healthy donors. A multiplex PCR was run with 60 Vbeta primers and 13 Jbeta primers. Profiling relied on immunoSEQ multiplex PCR, and the TCRdb table lists in-frame clones only, not all of them. This table has about 55,000 clones, 75% to 85% appearing once. Sequencing input: PBMCs. The origin of the receptors is a female donor in good health and CMV-seronegative.

The chain uses TRBV25-1 and TRBJ1-4, with D possibly matching TRBD1 (5 bases). CDR3 length: 16 residues. The V end lost 1 base, the J end lost 8 bases, and 17 bases lay between the germline ends. Germline CDR1 MGHDK, CDR2 SYGVNS. This CDR3 is CASSELGNRGKEKLFF. CDR3 DNA sequence: TGTGCCAGCAGTGAATTAGGTAATCGGGGGAAAGAAAAACTGTTTTTT.

The J gene is TRBJ2-5, the V gene TRBV5-4, with D possibly matching TRBD1 (5 bases). CDR3 length: 14 residues. Trimming took off 0 bases at V and 7 bases at J, with 13 bases between the two ends. Germline V lookup: CDR1 SGHNT, CDR2 YYREEE (reference sequence). Here the CDR3 reads CASSLARDFGTQYF. For the CDR3, the DNA is TGTGCCAGCAGCTTGGCCAGGGATTTCGGGACCCAGTACTTC.

The rearrangement links TRBV6-1 to TRBJ1-2; perhaps TRBD1 as D (6 bases). The CDR3 totals 13 residues. Germline V CDR1 and CDR2: MNHNS, SASEGT. With 0 bases removed from V and 7 bases from J, the gap between germline ends came to 9 bases. The DNA for the CDR3 is TGTGCCAGCAGTGAAGCGAGAGGGGGTGGCTACACCTTC. It yields the protein CASSEARGGGYTF.

The chain couples TRBV19 to TRBJ1-5, with D uncertain. This CDR3 contains 16 residues. Deletions cut 5 bases from V and 0 bases from J, with 14 bases between. In germline, CDR1 is LNHDA, CDR2 SQIVND (reference sequence). The CDR3 is CASSSFTGNSNQPQHF. In DNA, the CDR3 is TGTGCCAGTAGTTCCTTTACCGGGAATAGCAATCAGCCCCAGCATTTT.

The chain recombines TRBV4-1 with TRBJ2-1; weak D call: TRBD2 (6 bases). With 4 bases removed from V and 2 bases from J, the gap between germline ends came to 15 bases. The CDR3 runs 16 residues. Germline CDR1 MGHRA, CDR2 YSYEKL. CDR3 loop: CASSLRWGDPYNEQFF. For the CDR3, the DNA is TGCGCCAGCAGCCTTCGATGGGGGGACCCCTACAATGAGCAGTTCTTC.

The chain combines TRBV2 with TRBJ1-5, with 10 bases matching TRBD1. V lost 6 bases, J lost 2 bases, and 13 bases stayed unmatched. The germline CDR1 and CDR2 sequences are SNHLY and FYNNEI. CDR3 length equals 18 residues. The DNA of the CDR3 is TGTGCCAGCAGGGGCCGGGACAGGGGAAATGTTGGCAATCAGCCCCAGCATTTT. Protein sequence: CASRGRDRGNVGNQPQHF.

The V gene is TRBV5-4, the J gene TRBJ1-1; maybe TRBD1 (6 bases). V gave up 3 bases and J gave up 0 bases, with 9 bases separating them. The CDR3 covers 14 residues. CDR1 SGHNT and CDR2 YYREEE come from the germline V gene (reference sequence). The CDR3 spells CASSSTGVNTEAFF. The CDR3 bases are TGTGCCAGCAGCTCGACAGGTGTGAACACTGAAGCTTTCTTT.

This chain joins TRBV27 and TRBJ2-2; 7 positions agree with TRBD1. This CDR3 region has 15 residues. The germline V gene has CDR1 MNHEY and CDR2 SMNVEV (reference sequence). V dropped 3 bases and J dropped 3; count of bases not matched to a gene: 4. CDR3 region: CASSFRGIDTGELFF. CDR3 nucleotides: TGTGCCAGCAGTTTCAGGGGGATCGACACCGGGGAGCTGTTTTTT.

This sequence joins TRBV21-1 and TRBJ2-1; the table's D call, TRBD2, has no DNA check behind it. TRBV21-1 is a documented pseudogene. This CDR3 has 14 amino acids. DNA for the CDR3: TGTGCCAGCAGCAAAGCGCTGGTGGGCGGGGAGCAGTTCTTC. Translated, it gives CASSKALVGGEQFF.

The chain carries TRBV9 and TRBJ1-1, with D uncertain. The CDR3 has 15 amino acids. Between the trimmed V and J ends, which lost 0 bases and 3 bases, there was a span of 12 bases. Germline CDR1 is SGDLS and CDR2 is YYNGEE. CDR3 coding DNA: TGTGCCAGCAGCGTAGTTGGCAGAATTGACACTGAAGCTTTCTTT. Protein: CASSVVGRIDTEAFF.

The chain links TRBV5-1 to TRBJ1-6; D is ambiguous. Trimming shortened V by 3 bases and J by 9 bases, and 13 bases separated the two germline ends. Germline V gene data show CDR1 as SGHRS and CDR2 as YFSETQ. The CDR3 consists of 14 residues. The CDR3 DNA is TGCGCCAGCAGCTCGGACTGGGAGGTTTCACCCCTCCACTTT. Amino acids: CASSSDWEVSPLHF.

There are a few counts of this clone. The gene calls are TRBV6-4 and TRBJ2-3, with 11 bases identical to TRBD2. The CDR3 consists of 17 residues. The trim removed 3 bases at V and 1 base at J, leaving 6 bases unmatched. Looked up from germline, CDR1 is MRHNA and CDR2 is SNTAGT. Here the CDR3 DNA reads TGTGCCAGCAGTGAACTAGCGGGGGCCCCGGGCACAGATACGCAGTATTTT. This sequence encodes CASSELAGAPGTDTQYF.

This clone was detected only once. The V and J genes are TRBV6-6 and TRBJ1-6; D unresolved. The CDR3 sequence is 13 residues long. Germline CDR1 MNHNY, CDR2 SVGAGI (reference sequence). V was pared by 10 bases and J by 14 bases, with 21 bases between. The chain's CDR3 is CATGAPDLRTLHF. The CDR3 nucleotides are TGTGCCACGGGAGCCCCCGACCTTAGGACCCTCCACTTT.

This clone was detected only once. The rearrangement joins TRBV5-1 to TRBJ2-1, with D perhaps TRBD1 (6 bases). The V end lost 0 bases, the J end lost 3 bases, and 13 bases lay between the germline ends. CDR3 length equals 16 residues. CDR1 and CDR2 (germline): SGHRS, YFSETQ. The CDR3 sequence: CASSLVVTGRYNEQFF. In DNA, the CDR3 is TGCGCCAGCAGCTTGGTCGTGACAGGCCGCTACAATGAGCAGTTCTTC. The complete variable domain, with remaining parts taken from reference TRBV5-1 and TRBJ2-1, reads KAGVTQTPRYLIKTRGQQVTLSCSPISGHRSVSWYQQTPGQGLQFLFEYFSETQRNKGNFPGRFSGRQFSNSRSEMNVSTLELGDSALYLCASSLVVTGRYNEQFFGPGTRLTVL.

The DNA of the CDR3 is TGTGCCAGCAGCCCTACGGACGGGGGTCTACCCTACAATGAGCAGTTCTTC. This gives the protein CASSPTDGGLPYNEQFF. The chain has TRBV9 and TRBJ2-1; tentative D call: TRBD2 (6 bases). Germline V lookup: CDR1 SGDLS, CDR2 YYNGEE. This CDR3 contains 17 residues. Trimming took 4 bases from V and 2 from J, leaving 19 bases between them.

The gene calls are TRBV10-3 and TRBJ1-3; D call uncertain. From germline, CDR1 is ENHRY and CDR2 SYGVKD. The CDR3 loop spans 14 amino acids. V was cut by 10 bases and J by 4 bases, with 17 bases left in between. The CDR3 nucleotides are TGTGCCACCTTCGGCGGGCAAGGAGGAAACACCATATATTTT. This codes for CATFGGQGGNTIYF.

The CDR3 region is CASIRTATGNTIYF. For the CDR3, the DNA is TGTGCCAGCATCCGGACAGCAACTGGAAACACCATATATTTT. The J gene is TRBJ1-3, the V gene TRBV7-9, with D possibly TRBD1 on 6 matching bases. V shed 7 bases and J shed 2 bases, with 12 bases lying between them. Germline V gene sequence: CDR1 SEHNR, CDR2 FQNEAQ (reference sequence). This CDR3 is 14 amino acids long.

The rearrangement links TRBV7-2 to TRBJ2-1, with 7 bases matching TRBD2. Unmatched junction bases numbered 13, after V lost 5 bases and J lost 6 bases. From germline, CDR1 is SGHTA and CDR2 FQGNSA. CDR3 length equals 16 residues. CDR3: CASSASRAGVFNEQFF. The CDR3 DNA reads TGTGCCAGCAGCGCGAGCCGGGCGGGGGTCTTCAATGAGCAGTTCTTC. Using reference TRBV7-2 and TRBJ2-1 for the parts outside the CDR3, the full variable domain is GAGVSQSPSNKVTEKGKDVELRCDPISGHTALYWYRQSLGQGLEFLIYFQGNSAPDKSGLPSDRFSAERTGGSVSTLTIQRTQQEDSAVYLCASSASRAGVFNEQFFGPGTRLTVL.

This clone was found once. This sequence joins TRBV7-2 and TRBJ2-5; TRBD2 aligns across 8 bases. CDR3 length: 17 residues. V gave up 0 bases and J gave up 5 bases; unmatched junction bases: 11. Germline loops: CDR1 SGHTA, CDR2 FQGNSA. Written as DNA, the CDR3 is TGTGCCAGCAGCTTAGCGCCGTCGGGGGGGCTCAGCGAGACCCAGTACTTC. Translation gives CASSLAPSGGLSETQYF.

The chain uses TRBV14 and TRBJ1-6; 9 bases match TRBD1. This CDR3 contains 13 residues. Germline V gene lookup returns CDR1 SGHDN and CDR2 FVKESK. With 4 bases clipped from V and 10 bases from J, the junction kept 2 bases outside the gene matches. The CDR3 spells CASSLDRGSPLHF. In DNA form, the CDR3 reads TGTGCCAGCAGCCTGGACAGGGGCTCACCCCTCCACTTT.

Only a few counts were recorded for this clone. The rearrangement uses TRBV18 and TRBJ1-5, with D tentatively TRBD1 (5 bases). This CDR3 contains 17 residues. The V end lost 3 bases, the J end lost 0 bases, and 15 bases lay between the germline ends. In germline, CDR1 is KGHSH, CDR2 LQKENI. CDR3 protein: CASSPFGAANSNQPQHF. CDR3 coding DNA: TGTGCCAGCTCACCTTTTGGGGCAGCCAATAGCAATCAGCCCCAGCATTTT.

The chain has TRBV2 and TRBJ2-7, with 9 bases that match TRBD2. The CDR3 contains 17 residues. The germline CDR1 and CDR2 sequences are SNHLY and FYNNEI. The junction had 17 bases not matched to a gene; V was cut back by 6 bases and J by 5 bases. The CDR3 DNA follows: TGTGCCAGCAGGACAAGACTAGCGGCGGGGATCGGGGACGAGCAGTACTTC. Translated: CASRTRLAAGIGDEQYF.

This clone was found a few times. CDR3 loop: CASSRTGLGGYTF. The CDR3 DNA is TGTGCCAGCAGTCGGACAGGGTTGGGCGGCTACACCTTC. This chain uses TRBV27 with TRBJ1-2, with 8 nucleotides matching TRBD1. Germline loops: CDR1 MNHEY, CDR2 SMNVEV (reference sequence). The CDR3 is 13 amino acids. V shed 5 bases, J shed 8 bases, and the junction held 7 bases outside the gene matches.

This chain joins TRBV10-2 and TRBJ1-5; TRBD1 might be the D (6 bases). This CDR3 region has 15 residues. CDR1 WSHSY and CDR2 SAAADI come from the germline V gene. V lost 4 bases, J lost 3 bases, and 13 bases lay in between. The CDR3 is CASSVSGVDNQPQHF. CDR3 nucleotide sequence: TGCGCCAGCAGTGTGTCAGGGGTAGACAATCAGCCCCAGCATTTT.

This chain connects TRBV6-4 to TRBJ2-2; maybe TRBD2 (5 bases). This CDR3 comprises 13 residues. The ends were cut back, 5 bases at V and 1 base at J, with 5 bases in the middle. The germline CDR1 and CDR2 sequences are MRHNA and SNTAGT. CDR3 coding DNA: TGTGCCAGCAGTAGCGGGAACACCGGGGAGCTGTTTTTT. The encoded protein is CASSSGNTGELFF.